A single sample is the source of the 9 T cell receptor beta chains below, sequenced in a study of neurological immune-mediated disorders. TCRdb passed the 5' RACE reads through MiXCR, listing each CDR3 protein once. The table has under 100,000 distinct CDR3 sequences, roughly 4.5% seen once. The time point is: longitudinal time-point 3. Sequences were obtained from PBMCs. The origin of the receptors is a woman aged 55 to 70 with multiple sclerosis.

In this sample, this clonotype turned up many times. The CDR3 coding sequence is TGTGCCAGCAGCTTAGCGTACACCGAATACGAGCAGTACTTC. It is translated as CASSLAYTEYEQYF. This chain connects TRBV7-6 to TRBJ2-7; D is uncertain. Between the trimmed V and J ends, which lost 0 bases and 4 bases, there was a span of 10 bases. The CDR3 consists of 14 residues. CDR1 and CDR2 (germline): SGHVS, FNYEAQ. The full variable domain, completed using reference TRBV7-6 and TRBJ2-7, is GAGVSQSPRYKVTKRGQDVALRCDPISGHVSLYWYRQALGQGPEFLTYFNYEAQQDKSGLPNDRFSAERPEGSISTLTIQRTEQRDSAMYRCASSLAYTEYEQYFGPGTRLTVT.

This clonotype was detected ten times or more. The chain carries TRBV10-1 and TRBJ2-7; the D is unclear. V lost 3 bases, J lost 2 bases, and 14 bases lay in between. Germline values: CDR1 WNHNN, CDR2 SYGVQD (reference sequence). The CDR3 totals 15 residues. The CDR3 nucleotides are TGCGCCAGCAGTGACGGCGGCCTTACAACCTACGAGCAGTACTTC. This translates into CASSDGGLTTYEQYF.

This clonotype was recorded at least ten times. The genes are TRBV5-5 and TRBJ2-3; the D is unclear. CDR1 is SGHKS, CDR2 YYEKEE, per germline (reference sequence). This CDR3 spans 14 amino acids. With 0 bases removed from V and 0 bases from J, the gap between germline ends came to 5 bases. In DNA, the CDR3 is TGTGCCAGCAGCTTGGTGGTCAGCACAGATACGCAGTATTTT. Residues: CASSLVVSTDTQYF.

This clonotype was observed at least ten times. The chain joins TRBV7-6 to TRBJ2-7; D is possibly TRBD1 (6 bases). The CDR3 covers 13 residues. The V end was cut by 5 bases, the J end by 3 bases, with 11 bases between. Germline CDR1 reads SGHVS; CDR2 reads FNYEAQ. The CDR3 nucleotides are TGTGCCAGCAGCCCGCAACAGGGCTACGAGCAGTACTTC. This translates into CASSPQQGYEQYF.

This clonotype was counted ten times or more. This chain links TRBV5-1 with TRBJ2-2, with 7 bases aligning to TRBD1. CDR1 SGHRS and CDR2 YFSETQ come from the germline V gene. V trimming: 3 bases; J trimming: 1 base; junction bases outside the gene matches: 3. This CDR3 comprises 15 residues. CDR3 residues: CASSSGTVNTGELFF. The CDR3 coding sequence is TGCGCCAGCAGCTCCGGGACAGTGAACACCGGGGAGCTGTTTTTT.

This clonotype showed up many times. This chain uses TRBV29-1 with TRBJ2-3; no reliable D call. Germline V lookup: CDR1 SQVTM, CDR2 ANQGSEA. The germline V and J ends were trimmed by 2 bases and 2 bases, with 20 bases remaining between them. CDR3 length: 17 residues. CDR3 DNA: TGCAGCGTTGAATCCCCGATTAGTTCTCAACCCACAGATACGCAGTATTTT. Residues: CSVESPISSQPTDTQYF.

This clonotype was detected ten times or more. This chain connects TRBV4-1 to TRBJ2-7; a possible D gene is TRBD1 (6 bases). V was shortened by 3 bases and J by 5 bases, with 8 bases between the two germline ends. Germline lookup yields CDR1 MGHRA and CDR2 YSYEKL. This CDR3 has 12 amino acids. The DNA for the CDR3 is TGCGCCAGCAGCCACACAGGGAACGAGCAGTACTTC. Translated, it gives CASSHTGNEQYF.

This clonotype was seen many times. The DNA of the CDR3 is TGCGCCAGCAGCTTGTCGGGACAGAATAACCAGCCCCAGCATTTT. Its translation: CASSLSGQNNQPQHF. The chain carries TRBV5-1 and TRBJ1-5, with 7 bases identical to TRBD1. Germline CDR1 is SGHRS and CDR2 is YFSETQ. This CDR3 comprises 15 residues. With V trimmed by 1 base and J by 7 bases, 8 bases remained unmatched.

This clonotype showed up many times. In DNA, the CDR3 is TGTGCCAGCAGTCCAATAGCGGGGGGGCGTGGTGAGCAGTTCTTC. It specifies CASSPIAGGRGEQFF. The J gene is TRBJ2-1, the V gene TRBV27; 11 nucleotides align to TRBD2. Germline CDR1 reads MNHEY; CDR2 reads SMNVEV (reference sequence). This CDR3 comprises 15 residues. Trimming took 5 bases from V and 9 from J; bases not matched to a gene: 9.